This TCR beta chain was identified in a study of blood T cell repertoires in COVID-19. With regard to this clone: Within the sample, other DNA sequences also encode this same CDR3.

The CDR3 has 14 amino acids. Trimming removed 1 base from V and 4 bases from J, with 9 bases in between. CDR1 is SGHAT, CDR2 FQNNGV, per germline. Participant reports of clinical history set cohort assignment. The assay was immunoSEQ multiplex PCR, and TCRdb's table has in-frame clones only and misses some. Of around 300,000 clones listed, 90% were seen once; the top ten hold approximately 4.5%. The origin of this receptor is a woman aged 18 to 35 with acute COVID-19. The chain employs TRBV11-2 and TRBJ2-3; the D gene is possibly TRBD2 (5 bases). Sequencing input: PBMCs or T cells enriched from blood (not recorded which). The DNA of the CDR3 is TGTGCCAGCAGCTTAGGGGGAGCGGCAGATACGCAGTATTTT. Residues: CASSLGGAADTQYF. The variable domain in full, with the rest retrieved from reference TRBV11-2 and TRBJ2-3, is EAGVAQSPRYKIIEKRQSVAFWCNPISGHATLYWYQQILGQGPKLLIQFQNNGVVDDSQLPKDRFSAERLKGVDSTLKIQPAKLEDSAVYLCASSLGGAADTQYFGPGTRLTVL.